Following are 9 T cell receptor beta chains from one sample sequenced in a study of blood T cell repertoires in COVID-19. Clones were read by immunoSEQ multiplex PCR, and TCRdb kept only the in-frame ones, dropping some. The repertoire consists of about 350,000 clones, with more than 70% occurring once and the leading ten covering approximately 7.4%. The sequencing input was peripheral blood. All receptors derive from an older woman with COVID-19, enrolled during active disease.

The chain couples TRBV28 to TRBJ1-1, with TRBD1 matching over 8 bases. The length of the CDR3 is 14 residues. The germline gives CDR1 MDHEN, CDR2 SYDVKM. V lost 3 bases to trimming and J lost 9 bases; unmatched junction nucleotides: 9. This CDR3 reads CASSLQRTGSKAFF. The CDR3 DNA reads TGTGCCAGCAGTTTGCAACGGACAGGGAGTAAAGCTTTCTTT.

As for this clone: This specimen includes other DNA sequences encoding the same CDR3. The chain has TRBV5-1 and TRBJ1-3, with D hard to call. Trimming left V 4 bases short and J 0 bases short, with 8 bases between. Germline V gives CDR1 SGHRS, CDR2 YFSETQ. The CDR3 has 14 amino acids. The CDR3 here is CASSLGSSGNTIYF. Here the CDR3 DNA reads TGCGCCAGCAGCCTGGGGAGCTCTGGAAACACCATATATTTT. Supplemented by reference TRBV5-1 and TRBJ1-3, the full variable domain reads KAGVTQTPRYLIKTRGQQVTLSCSPISGHRSVSWYQQTPGQGLQFLFEYFSETQRNKGNFPGRFSGRQFSNSRSEMNVSTLELGDSALYLCASSLGSSGNTIYFGEGSWLTVV.

Only one count was recorded for this clone. V and J are TRBV5-1 and TRBJ2-7; D is unclear. The CDR3 sequence is 12 residues long. Deletions cut 4 bases from V and 5 bases from J, with 10 bases between. Germline V CDR1 and CDR2: SGHRS, YFSETQ. This CDR3 reads CASSRKSHEQYF. As DNA, the CDR3 is TGCGCCAGCAGCCGAAAAAGCCACGAGCAGTACTTC.

This clone was seen only once. V usage is TRBV30 and J usage is TRBJ1-5; tentative D call: TRBD1 (6 bases). This CDR3 has 15 amino acids. The germline V gene encodes CDR1 GTSNPN and CDR2 SVGIG (reference sequence). Deletions cut 0 bases from V and 2 bases from J, with 11 bases between. CDR3 sequence reads: CAWSVQGRGNQPQHF. The DNA of the CDR3 is TGTGCCTGGAGTGTACAGGGCCGGGGCAATCAGCCCCAGCATTTT.

The chain links TRBV12-3 or TRBV12-4 to TRBJ2-5; D unclear. CDR3 length: 13 residues. Trimming pared 10 bases from V and 1 base from J, leaving 13 bases between. The CDR3 DNA follows: TGTGCCACCCGACACCTTCTCCAAGAGACCCAGTACTTC. Its protein is CATRHLLQETQYF.

V gene TRBV9 combines with J gene TRBJ2-5; D might be TRBD1 (5 bases). V was clipped by 3 bases and J by 2 bases, with 17 bases between them. Germline-derived CDR1 and CDR2 are SGDLS and YYNGEE. The CDR3 extends over 16 amino acids. CDR3 sequence: CASSDPLGRPQETQYF. CDR3 in DNA: TGTGCCAGCAGCGACCCCTTGGGGCGCCCTCAAGAGACCCAGTACTTC.

V and J are TRBV2 and TRBJ1-2, with D possibly TRBD1 on 5 matching bases. CDR1 is SNHLY and CDR2 is FYNNEI in the germline V gene. V was cut by 3 bases and J by 4 bases, with 9 bases left in between. CDR3 length equals 13 residues. CDR3 protein: CASSEDITYGYTF. DNA of the CDR3: TGTGCCAGCAGTGAGGACATTACCTATGGCTACACCTTC. The full variable domain, its missing parts supplied by reference TRBV2 and TRBJ1-2, is EPEVTQTPSHQVTQMGQEVILRCVPISNHLYFYWYRQILGQKVEFLVSFYNNEISEKSEIFDDQFSVERPDGSNFTLKIRSTKLEDSAMYFCASSEDITYGYTFGSGTRLTVV.

The V gene is TRBV7-7, the J gene TRBJ2-1; D call uncertain. There are 13 residues in the CDR3. V dropped 1 base and J dropped 5 bases, with 6 bases sitting between them. Germline loops: CDR1 SSHAT, CDR2 FNYEAQ (reference sequence). The CDR3 region has the DNA TGTGCCAGCAGCTTAGGTCCAAACAATGAGCAGTTCTTC. This sequence encodes CASSLGPNNEQFF.

This rearrangement joins TRBV24-1 to TRBJ2-7; tentatively, D is TRBD1 (6 bases). V lost 4 bases, J lost 0 bases, and 9 bases lay in between. There are 14 residues in the CDR3. Germline CDR1 and CDR2: KGHDR and SFDVKD. The CDR3: CATSDTGFSYEQYF. CDR3 bases: TGTGCCACCAGTGACACAGGGTTCTCCTACGAGCAGTACTTC.